This T cell receptor beta chain derives from a study of blood T cell repertoires in COVID-19. Study details: Material from acute and convalescent COVID-19 was sourced from the United States, Italy and Spain. T cells, B-cell-depleted T cells, or PBMCs supplied cDNA or gDNA.

Looked up from germline, CDR1 is ENHRY and CDR2 is SYGVKD. CDR3 length: 18 residues. V lost 10 bases and J lost 2; bases outside the gene matches: 15. Data came from immunoSEQ multiplex PCR; TCRdb stores just in-frame clones and leaves some out. The sample lists approximately 200,000 clones; more than 75% were seen once. The receptor's source is a man in his 60s who had recovered from COVID-19. The V and J genes are TRBV10-3 and TRBJ2-1; TRBD1 matches at 12 bases. The sample taken for sequencing was peripheral blood. CDR3 nucleotide sequence: TGTGCCAGCCAACCGGGACAGGGGGCCTCCCACACCTACAATGAGCAGTTCTTC. It yields the protein CASQPGQGASHTYNEQFF.